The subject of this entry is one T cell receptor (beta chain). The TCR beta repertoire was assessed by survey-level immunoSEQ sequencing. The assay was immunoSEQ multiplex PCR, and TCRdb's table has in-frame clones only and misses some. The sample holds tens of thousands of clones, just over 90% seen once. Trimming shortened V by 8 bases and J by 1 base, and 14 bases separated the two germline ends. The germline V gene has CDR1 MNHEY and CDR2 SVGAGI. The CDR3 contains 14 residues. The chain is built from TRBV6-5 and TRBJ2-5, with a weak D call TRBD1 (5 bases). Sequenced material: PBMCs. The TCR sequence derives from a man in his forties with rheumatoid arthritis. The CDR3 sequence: CASFETEPQETQYF. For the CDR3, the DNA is TGTGCCAGCTTTGAGACAGAACCCCAAGAGACCCAGTACTTC.